The 27 T cell receptor beta chains given below trace back to one sample, sequenced in a study of CD8+ T cells in alopecia areata. cDNA serving as the sequencing template came from extracted, reverse transcribed RNA. Measured with immunoSEQ multiplex PCR; TCRdb has only the in-frame clones, and not every one. The sample includes over 100,000 clones, about 50% of them seen just once. Treatment: oral pan-JAK inhibitor, 5-10 mg twice daily. This specimen consisted of CD4+ T cells sorted from blood, obtained at week 4, from a patient treated with tofacitinib. The receptors here all came from a human donor with alopecia areata.

This chain uses TRBV15 with TRBJ2-2, with 7 bases identical to TRBD1. CDR3 length: 18 amino acids. Trimming removed 1 base from V and 4 bases from J; junction bases left unmatched: 12. The germline CDR1 and CDR2 sequences are LNHNV and YYDKDF (reference sequence). This chain's CDR3 is CATSRGSWGQHLTGELFF. In nucleotides, the CDR3 is TGTGCCACCAGCAGAGGCTCTTGGGGACAGCACCTCACCGGGGAGCTGTTTTTT. The full variable domain, rest sourced from reference TRBV15 and TRBJ2-2, is DAMVIQNPRYQVTQFGKPVTLSCSQTLNHNVMYWYQQKSSQAPKLLFHYYDKDFNNEADTPDNFQSRRPNTSFCFLDIRSPGLGDTAMYLCATSRGSWGQHLTGELFFGEGSRLTVL.

V gene TRBV29-1 combines with J gene TRBJ1-4; D is ambiguous. Germline V gene lookup returns CDR1 SQVTM and CDR2 ANQGSEA. CDR3 length equals 12 residues. With 6 bases removed from V and 4 bases from J, the gap between germline ends came to 9 bases. The CDR3 is CSVARVNEKLFF. For the CDR3, the DNA is TGCAGCGTCGCACGGGTTAATGAAAAACTGTTTTTT.

This clone was detected a few times. This chain joins TRBV6-6 and TRBJ1-5, with 8 nucleotides matching TRBD1. The germline V gene encodes CDR1 MNHNY and CDR2 SVGAGI (reference sequence). There are 13 residues in the CDR3. The trim removed 6 bases at V and 4 bases at J, leaving 2 bases unmatched. CDR3 DNA sequence: TGTGCCAGCAGGAACAGGGGGAATCAGCCCCAGCATTTT. Translation gives CASRNRGNQPQHF.

The chain recombines TRBV29-1 with TRBJ2-1; tentatively, D is TRBD2 (5 bases). CDR1 is SQVTM, CDR2 ANQGSEA, per germline. This CDR3 spans 12 amino acids. The V gene lost 5 bases and the J gene lost 9 bases, with 14 bases spanning the gap. The CDR3 DNA sequence: TGCAGCGTTAGAGGGTACTCCACTGAGCAGTTCTTC. Translated, it gives CSVRGYSTEQFF.

This chain uses TRBV6-6 with TRBJ1-5, with no clear D. V lost 6 bases to trimming and J lost 3 bases, with 3 bases between them. The CDR3 has 11 amino acids. In germline, CDR1 is MNHNY, CDR2 SVGAGI (reference sequence). Written as DNA, the CDR3 is TGTGCCAGCAGGAACAATCAGCCCCAGCATTTT. It is translated as CASRNNQPQHF.

The rearrangement joins TRBV29-1 to TRBJ1-1; no clear D gene. The ends were cut back, 7 bases at V and 4 bases at J, with 10 bases in the middle. The CDR3 loop spans 11 amino acids. CDR1 is SQVTM and CDR2 is ANQGSEA in the germline V gene. CDR3 sequence: CSAAVSTEAFF. The DNA for the CDR3 is TGCAGCGCTGCTGTGTCCACTGAAGCTTTCTTT.

The chain employs TRBV2 and TRBJ1-5, with 8 bases fitting TRBD1. After removal of 7 bases from V and 5 bases from J, the junction contained 1 base not matched to a gene. CDR3 length equals 12 residues. Per germline, CDR1 SNHLY and CDR2 FYNNEI. Written as DNA, the CDR3 is TGTGCCAGCAAACAGGGGGATCAGCCCCAGCATTTT. Protein sequence: CASKQGDQPQHF.

This sequence joins TRBV29-1 and TRBJ1-1; D is unresolved. This CDR3 contains 11 residues. Germline V gene data show CDR1 as SQVTM and CDR2 as ANQGSEA. The V gene lost 4 bases and the J gene lost 0 bases, with 3 bases spanning the gap. CDR3 bases: TGCAGCGTTGGGGTGAACACTGAAGCTTTCTTT. Amino acid sequence: CSVGVNTEAFF.

The gene calls are TRBV19 and TRBJ2-1; D remains unclear. The germline V gene has CDR1 LNHDA and CDR2 SQIVND (reference sequence). The CDR3 is made up of 12 amino acids. V was clipped by 9 bases and J by 7 bases, with 13 bases between them. CDR3 nucleotide sequence: TGTGCCAGCAGAGACTGGAGTAATGAGCAGTTCTTC. Translation gives CASRDWSNEQFF.

The chain employs TRBV29-1 and TRBJ1-1; D is undetermined. From germline, CDR1 is SQVTM and CDR2 ANQGSEA. Trimming pared 4 bases from V and 7 bases from J, leaving 16 bases between. The CDR3 consists of 13 residues. The CDR3 sequence is CSVGLSQTIEAFF. CDR3 DNA: TGCAGCGTTGGCTTGAGTCAGACCATTGAAGCTTTCTTT.

The chain carries TRBV29-1 and TRBJ2-1, with 11 bases fitting TRBD2. Trimming at V came to 6 bases and at J to 0 bases, leaving 10 bases not matched to a gene. The CDR3 covers 17 residues. Germline values: CDR1 SQVTM, CDR2 ANQGSEA. CDR3 sequence: CSVPTSGAFSSYNEQFF. In nucleotides, the CDR3 is TGCAGCGTCCCGACTAGCGGGGCTTTCAGCTCCTACAATGAGCAGTTCTTC.

This chain connects TRBV29-1 to TRBJ1-1, with D maybe TRBD1 (6 bases). The CDR3 spans 13 residues. The V end was cut by 2 bases, the J end by 5 bases, with 12 bases between. The germline V gene has CDR1 SQVTM and CDR2 ANQGSEA. The CDR3, as DNA: TGCAGCGTTGAATTAGGGGGTTGGACTGAAGCTTTCTTT. Protein product: CSVELGGWTEAFF.

This clone was seen only a few times. The chain links TRBV19 to TRBJ2-2; 10 nucleotides match TRBD1. Germline assignment: CDR1 LNHDA and CDR2 SQIVND (reference sequence). The CDR3 covers 15 residues. J lost 3 bases, V lost 7 bases, and 5 bases had no gene match. The CDR3 bases are TGTGCCAGTAAAAGGACAGGGGGACACACCGGGGAGCTGTTTTTT. Its translation is CASKRTGGHTGELFF.

This clone has more than one count but fewer than ten. The chain combines TRBV29-1 with TRBJ1-2; D remains unclear. This CDR3 comprises 12 residues. With 3 bases removed from V and 0 bases from J, the gap between germline ends came to 5 bases. From germline, CDR1 is SQVTM and CDR2 ANQGSEA. The CDR3 sequence is CSVEATNYGYTF. CDR3 coding DNA: TGCAGCGTTGAGGCAACTAACTATGGCTACACCTTC.

A few counts support this clone. This chain joins TRBV18 and TRBJ2-3, with D uncertain. Germline CDR1 and CDR2: KGHSH and LQKENI. This CDR3 region has 14 residues. The germline V and J ends were trimmed by 3 bases and 0 bases, with 7 bases remaining between them. DNA of the CDR3: TGTGCCAGCTCACCGACTCCGAGCACAGATACGCAGTATTTT. As protein: CASSPTPSTDTQYF. The whole variable domain, filled in from reference TRBV18 and TRBJ2-3, reads NAGVMQNPRHLVRRRGQEARLRCSPMKGHSHVYWYRQLPEEGLKFMVYLQKENIIDESGMPKERFSAEFPKEGPSILRIQQVVRGDSAAYFCASSPTPSTDTQYFGPGTRLTVL.

The chain combines TRBV29-1 with TRBJ2-5; maybe TRBD1 (6 bases). Between the trimmed V and J ends, which lost 3 bases and 5 bases, there was a span of 19 bases. CDR1 and CDR2 (germline): SQVTM, ANQGSEA. The CDR3 covers 15 residues. DNA of the CDR3: TGCAGCGTTGATAGGGGGACGTTACCCGGGGAGACCCAGTACTTC. Translation gives CSVDRGTLPGETQYF.

This chain uses TRBV30 with TRBJ1-2; no clear D gene. The germline V gene has CDR1 GTSNPN and CDR2 SVGIG (reference sequence). V was shortened by 5 bases and J by 2 bases, with 12 bases between the two germline ends. The CDR3 has 13 amino acids. CDR3 residues: CAWEAAANYGYTF. The CDR3 DNA is TGTGCCTGGGAGGCAGCCGCGAACTATGGCTACACCTTC.

The rearrangement links TRBV4-3 to TRBJ2-3; the match to TRBD2 covers 10 bases. With 5 bases clipped from V and 1 base from J, the junction kept 6 bases outside the gene matches. The CDR3 runs to 16 residues. Per the germline V gene, CDR1 is LGHNA and CDR2 is YSLEER. Here the CDR3 reads CASSTQREGGTDTQYF. The CDR3 DNA sequence: TGCGCCAGCAGCACCCAGCGGGAGGGCGGCACAGATACGCAGTATTTT.

There are a few counts of this clone. The chain employs TRBV29-1 and TRBJ1-1; D possibly corresponds to TRBD1 (5 bases). Between the trimmed V and J ends, which lost 6 bases and 1 base, there was a span of 12 bases. The CDR3 has 13 amino acids. The germline V gene encodes CDR1 SQVTM and CDR2 ANQGSEA. The CDR3 protein is CSVNRGPNTEAFF. CDR3 sequence (DNA): TGCAGCGTCAACCGGGGACCGAACACTGAAGCTTTCTTT.

This chain uses TRBV1 with TRBJ1-4. TRBV1 is annotated as a pseudogene. The CDR3 runs to 18 residues. CDR3: CTSSQDLPGIATNEKLFF. Written as DNA, the CDR3 is TGCACCAGCAGCCAAGATCTTCCGGGAATCGCAACTAATGAAAAACTGTTTTTT.

This chain links TRBV7-2 with TRBJ1-5; unclear D gene. The CDR3 is 13 amino acids. V was pared by 5 bases and J by 3 bases, with 8 bases between. CDR1 is SGHTA, CDR2 FQGNSA, per germline. The CDR3 nucleotides are TGTGCCAGCAGCCAAGGACCCAATCAGCCCCAGCATTTT. Encoded protein: CASSQGPNQPQHF.

This clone was recorded a few times. The gene calls are TRBV29-1 and TRBJ2-7, with 11 nucleotides matching TRBD2. J gave up 3 bases and V 6 bases, and 7 bases lay outside the gene matches. The CDR3 consists of 14 residues. Germline V CDR1 and CDR2: SQVTM, ANQGSEA. CDR3 region: CSVGGLAGLYEQYF. Written as DNA, the CDR3 is TGCAGCGTGGGTGGACTAGCGGGCCTCTACGAGCAGTACTTC.

This clone was picked up a small number of times. The chain carries TRBV29-1 and TRBJ2-7, with TRBD2 identical over 14 bases. The germline V gene encodes CDR1 SQVTM and CDR2 ANQGSEA. The trim removed 7 bases at V and 6 bases at J, leaving 8 bases unmatched. The CDR3 loop spans 14 amino acids. The CDR3 region has the DNA TGCAGCGCCGGACTAGCGGGGGGCCGGGGCGAGCAGTACTTC. This codes for CSAGLAGGRGEQYF.

The sample holds a few counts of this clone. The chain joins TRBV7-3 to TRBJ1-6; D is ambiguous. V gave up 5 bases and J gave up 7 bases, with 15 bases separating them. CDR1 SGHTA and CDR2 FQGTGA come from the germline V gene. This CDR3 is built from 15 residues. CDR3 sequence: CASSRDSMGNSPLHF. In nucleotides, the CDR3 is TGTGCCAGCAGCCGAGACTCCATGGGGAATTCACCCCTCCACTTT.

This chain connects TRBV29-1 to TRBJ2-7, with 9 bases that match TRBD2. CDR3 length equals 14 residues. Germline CDR1 SQVTM, CDR2 ANQGSEA. J gave up 7 bases and V 6 bases, and 13 bases lay outside the gene matches. The CDR3 loop is CSVLGLAHSREQYF. CDR3 DNA sequence: TGCAGCGTGCTGGGACTAGCCCATTCTCGGGAGCAGTACTTC.

The V and J genes are TRBV6-5 and TRBJ1-2, with D unclear. The CDR3 loop spans 15 amino acids. CDR1 MNHEY and CDR2 SVGAGI come from the germline V gene. V was cut by 3 bases and J by 3 bases, with 14 bases left in between. The CDR3 DNA reads as TGTGCCAGCAGTTATTCAGCTTCGAGGGACTATGGCTACACCTTC. Translated: CASSYSASRDYGYTF.

The rearrangement joins TRBV30 to TRBJ1-1; no definite D call. The CDR3 consists of 13 residues. Between the trimmed V and J ends, which lost 2 bases and 1 base, there was a span of 8 bases. The germline V gene has CDR1 GTSNPN and CDR2 SVGIG (reference sequence). CDR3 DNA sequence: TGTGCCTGGAGTAAAGGGAGGAACACTGAAGCTTTCTTT. Amino acid sequence: CAWSKGRNTEAFF.